This TCR beta chain stems from a study of CD8 T cells in Susac syndrome. Across the whole study: Sequenced Susac syndrome patients included roughly six with active disease and fewer than 10 who were in remission.

CDR3 length: 13 residues. V was trimmed by 0 bases and J by 6 bases, leaving 7 bases between them. Germline assignment: CDR1 SGHDT and CDR2 YYEEEE. From blood CD8+ and CD4+ T cells, the TCR beta chain was sequenced. Reverse transcription of roughly 0.45 to 1 ug RNA was performed with random hexamers. MiXCR was run by TCRdb on the immunoSEQ multiplex PCR reads, yielding one entry per CDR3 protein. The sample records about 130,000 distinct CDR3 sequences, over 90% being singletons. Comments on this clonotype: As yet, its antigen is unknown.

Study-level points and caveats: Susac-specific public clones in total CD8+ repertoires numbered some 15; in CD8+ TEMRA repertoires, they numbered a few.

The TCR was taken from a human donor with Susac syndrome. Sequenced sample: CD8+ T cells from PBMCs. This sequence joins TRBV5-6 and TRBJ2-1; no definite D call. The CDR3 region is CASSLEHTNEQFF. The CDR3 DNA follows: TGTGCCAGCAGCTTGGAACACACCAATGAGCAGTTCTTC.